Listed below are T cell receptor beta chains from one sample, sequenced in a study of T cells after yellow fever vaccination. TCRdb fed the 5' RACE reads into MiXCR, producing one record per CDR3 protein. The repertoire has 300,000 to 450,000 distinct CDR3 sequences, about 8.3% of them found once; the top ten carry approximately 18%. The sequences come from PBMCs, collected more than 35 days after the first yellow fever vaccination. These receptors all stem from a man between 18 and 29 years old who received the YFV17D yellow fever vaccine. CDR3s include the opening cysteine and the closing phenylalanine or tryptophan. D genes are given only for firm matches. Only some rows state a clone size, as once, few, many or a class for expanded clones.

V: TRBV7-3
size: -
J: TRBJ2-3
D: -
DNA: TGTGCCAGCGCATCGTCTTACACAGATACGCAGTATTTT
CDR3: CASASSYTDTQYF

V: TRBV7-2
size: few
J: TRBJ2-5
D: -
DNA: TGTGCCAGCAGCTCGTGGACTCCTCAAGAGACCCAGTACTTC
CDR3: CASSSWTPQETQYF

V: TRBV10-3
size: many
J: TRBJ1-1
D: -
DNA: TGTGCCATCAGAGGGGACACCCGCTCCCTGAACACTGAAGCTTTCTTT
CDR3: CAIRGDTRSLNTEAFF

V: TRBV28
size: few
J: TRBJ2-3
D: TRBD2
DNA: TGTGCCAGCAGTTGGACTAGCGGGGGGGAGTTTGAAAGCACAGATACGCAGTATTTT
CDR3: CASSWTSGGEFESTDTQYF

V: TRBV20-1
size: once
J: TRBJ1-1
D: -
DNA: TGCAGTGCTAGAGCTCCGGGTATATTCACTGAAGCTTTCTTT
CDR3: CSARAPGIFTEAFF

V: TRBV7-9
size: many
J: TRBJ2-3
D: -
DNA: TGTGCCAGCAGCTTAGAGTCGTATACGCAGTATTTT
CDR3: CASSLESYTQYF

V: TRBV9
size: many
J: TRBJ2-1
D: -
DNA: TGTGCCAGCAGCGTAGATTACAATGAGCAGTTCTTC
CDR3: CASSVDYNEQFF

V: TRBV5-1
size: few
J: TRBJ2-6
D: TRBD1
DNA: TGCGCCAGCAGCAGCGACGGACAGGGGGCGATGACTTTC
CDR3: CASSSDGQGAMTF

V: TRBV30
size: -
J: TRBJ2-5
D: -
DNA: TGTGCCTGGAGTGCGGGTGGTGGGGAGACCCAGTACTTC
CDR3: CAWSAGGGETQYF

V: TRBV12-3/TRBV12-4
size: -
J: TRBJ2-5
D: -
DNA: TGTGCCAGCAGTACTCTTTGGGGGGCGGAAGGGGGAGAGACCCAGTACTTC
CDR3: CASSTLWGAEGGETQYF

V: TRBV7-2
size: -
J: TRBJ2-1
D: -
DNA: TGTGCCAGCAGCCCCACTTCGGGGACGTCCTACAATGAGCAGTTCTTC
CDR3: CASSPTSGTSYNEQFF

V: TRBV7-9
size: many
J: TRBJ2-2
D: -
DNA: TGTGCCAGCAGGAAAAACCGAGACGGCGACACCGGGGAGCTGTTTTTT
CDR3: CASRKNRDGDTGELFF

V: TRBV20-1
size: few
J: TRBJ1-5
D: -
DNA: TGCAGTGCTACAAAACAGGGAAATCAGCCCCAGCATTTT
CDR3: CSATKQGNQPQHF

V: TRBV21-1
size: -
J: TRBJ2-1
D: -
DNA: TGTGCCAGCAGCTGGTCGACTAGCGGGGGATCAAATGAGCAGTTCTTC
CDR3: CASSWSTSGGSNEQFF

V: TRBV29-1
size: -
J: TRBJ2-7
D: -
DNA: TGCAGCGTTGAACTGGGAGGACCCTACGAGCAGTACTTC
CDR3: CSVELGGPYEQYF

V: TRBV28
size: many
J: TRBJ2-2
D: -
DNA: TGTGCCAGCAGTTTAATAATGGCCGGGGAGCTGTTTTTT
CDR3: CASSLIMAGELFF

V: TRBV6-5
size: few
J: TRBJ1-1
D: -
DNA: TGTGCCAGCAGTTACGTCTCCATCGGCTCTGAAGCTTTCTTT
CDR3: CASSYVSIGSEAFF

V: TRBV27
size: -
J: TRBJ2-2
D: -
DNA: TGTGCCAGCAGTTTTTGGGCGGGCGGGGAGCTGTTTTTT
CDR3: CASSFWAGGELFF

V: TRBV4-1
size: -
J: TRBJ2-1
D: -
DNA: TGCGCCAGCAGCCAAGAAGGGCGGCTGAAGCAGTTCTTC
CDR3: CASSQEGRLKQFF

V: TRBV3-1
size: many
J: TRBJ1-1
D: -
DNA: TGTGCCAGCAGCTGGACGGGAAACACTGAAGCTTTCTTT
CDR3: CASSWTGNTEAFF

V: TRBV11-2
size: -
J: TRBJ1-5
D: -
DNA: TGTGCCAGCAGCTTAATGGGTAATAGCAATCAGCCCCAGCATTTT
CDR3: CASSLMGNSNQPQHF

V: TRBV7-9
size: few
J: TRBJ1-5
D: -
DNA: TGTGCCAGCAGCTTAGGGACTGCCGATAATCAGCCCCAGCATTTT
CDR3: CASSLGTADNQPQHF

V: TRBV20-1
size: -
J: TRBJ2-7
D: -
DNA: TGCAGTGCTAGCGGTTCCAGGGCCGGGGGCGAGCAGTACTTC
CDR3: CSASGSRAGGEQYF

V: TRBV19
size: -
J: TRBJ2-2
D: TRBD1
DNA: TGTGCCAGTAGTATAGGGGCCCGGGACAGCAACACCGGGGAGCTGTTTTTT
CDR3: CASSIGARDSNTGELFF